This entry lists 24 T cell receptor beta chains sequenced from one sample in a study of monozygotic twins with inflammatory bowel disease. Using the 5' RACE reads, TCRdb records one entry per CDR3 protein without DNA. Its listing shows around 100,000 distinct CDR3 sequences. The sample was blood. These receptors were taken from a human donor with ulcerative colitis or Crohn's disease, or a healthy co-twin of an affected twin (not recorded which).

The chain couples TRBV12-3 or TRBV12-4 to TRBJ1-2; TCRdb names TRBD1, which stays unverified in the absence of DNA. The CDR3 is 15 residues long. The CDR3 reads CASSRTPGQGYGYTF.

The genes are TRBV6-5 and TRBJ1-2; TCRdb outputs TRBD1, but without DNA this stays unchecked. The germline V gene has CDR1 MNHEY and CDR2 SVGAGI. CDR3 length: 14 residues. CDR3 in amino acids: CASSYTGGADGYTF.

The chain couples TRBV10-3 to TRBJ1-5. This CDR3 comprises 15 residues. In germline, CDR1 is ENHRY, CDR2 SYGVKD. The CDR3 protein is CAISESDDSNQPQHF.

The gene calls are TRBV18 and TRBJ2-2; TCRdb indicates TRBD1, and absent DNA this call remains unverified. This CDR3 region has 16 residues. The germline CDR1 and CDR2 sequences are KGHSH and LQKENI. The CDR3: CASSSRGGRGTGELFF.

The chain has TRBV27 and TRBJ2-3; without DNA, the TCRdb call of TRBD2 cannot be checked. Germline V gene lookup returns CDR1 MNHEY and CDR2 SMNVEV (reference sequence). This CDR3 has 19 amino acids. The CDR3 protein is CASNSPGTSGRGVADTQYF.

The chain couples TRBV4-2 to TRBJ2-7; checking the TCRdb D call of TRBD2 is not possible without DNA. This CDR3 comprises 16 residues. From germline, CDR1 is LGHNA and CDR2 YNFKEQ. CDR3 in amino acids: CASSQDWALPGYEQYF.

The chain has TRBV20-1 and TRBJ2-2; TCRdb proposes TRBD2, but this gene call is untestable without DNA. The CDR3 covers 19 residues. Per germline, CDR1 DFQATT and CDR2 SNEGSKA (reference sequence). This chain's CDR3 is CSARGRNRASGGGTGELFF.

V gene TRBV5-6 combines with J gene TRBJ1-5. Germline V gene lookup returns CDR1 SGHDT and CDR2 YYEEEE. CDR3 length equals 16 residues. The CDR3 loop reads CASSFWAGGRSSSQHF.

V is TRBV9 and J is TRBJ2-2; as DNA is missing, the TRBD1 call by TCRdb cannot be tested. There are 13 residues in the CDR3. Germline V lookup: CDR1 SGDLS, CDR2 YYNGEE. CDR3: CASSVGGSGELFF.

The V call is TRBV20-1, the J call TRBJ2-3; TCRdb's D call of TRBD1 is untestable without DNA. The CDR3 loop spans 14 amino acids. CDR1 and CDR2 (germline): DFQATT, SNEGSKA (reference sequence). CDR3 amino acids: CSAPGWQGADTQYF.

V usage is TRBV4-2 and J usage is TRBJ2-3; the D call of TRBD2 rests on TCRdb alone, since no DNA is present to check it. The germline V gene encodes CDR1 LGHNA and CDR2 YNFKEQ. The CDR3 has 15 amino acids. Here the CDR3 reads CASSQDWRESDTQYF.

V usage is TRBV12-3 or TRBV12-4 and J usage is TRBJ2-1; the TCRdb call, TRBD2, lacks DNA for checking. This CDR3 is 17 amino acids long. The CDR3 sequence: CASSLAEGRGSFNEQFF.

V usage is TRBV7-2 and J usage is TRBJ2-1; TCRdb picks TRBD2, but there is no DNA to check that call. Germline V gives CDR1 SGHTA, CDR2 FQGNSA. The CDR3 spans 13 residues. The CDR3 is CASSLTREVEQFF. The full variable domain, rest sourced from reference TRBV7-2 and TRBJ2-1, is GAGVSQSPSNKVTEKGKDVELRCDPISGHTALYWYRQSLGQGLEFLIYFQGNSAPDKSGLPSDRFSAERTGGSVSTLTIQRTQQEDSAVYLCASSLTREVEQFFGPGTRLTVL.

This rearrangement joins TRBV29-1 to TRBJ1-1. CDR3 length: 11 amino acids. CDR1 is SQVTM, CDR2 ANQGSEA, per germline. CDR3 in amino acids: CSVVPMTEAFF. Full variable domain (outside the CDR3, taken from reference TRBV29-1 and TRBJ1-1): SAVISQKPSRDICQRGTSLTIQCQVDSQVTMMFWYRQQPGQSLTLIATANQGSEATYESGFVIDKFPISRPNLTFSTLTVSNMSPEDSSIYLCSVVPMTEAFFGQGTRLTVV.

The V gene is TRBV4-3, the J gene TRBJ2-3. Germline V gives CDR1 LGHNA, CDR2 YSLEER. The CDR3 sequence is 17 residues long. CDR3: CASSQRSGSFSGDTQYF.

V gene TRBV20-1 combines with J gene TRBJ2-7; the D call from TCRdb, TRBD2, cannot be confirmed without DNA. The length of the CDR3 is 14 residues. The germline CDR1 and CDR2 sequences are DFQATT and SNEGSKA (reference sequence). CDR3 protein: CSARRGRSSYEQYF.

The V and J genes are TRBV20-1 and TRBJ2-7; absent DNA, TCRdb's TRBD1 call cannot be checked. The CDR3 totals 16 residues. In germline, CDR1 is DFQATT, CDR2 SNEGSKA (reference sequence). The CDR3 region is CSAPRGGDITAYEQYF.

The gene calls are TRBV6-5 and TRBJ2-7; TCRdb lists TRBD2, though no DNA is available to test this call. Germline values: CDR1 MNHEY, CDR2 SVGAGI. This CDR3 spans 13 amino acids. This CDR3 reads CASSSGRAREQYF.

V usage is TRBV5-1 and J usage is TRBJ2-2; the TCRdb D gene call, TRBD1, has no DNA to confirm it. The CDR3 is 17 amino acids. Germline V gene sequence: CDR1 SGHRS, CDR2 YFSETQ. The CDR3 here is CASKELAAGANTGELFF.

The J gene is TRBJ1-3, the V gene TRBV12-3 or TRBV12-4. The CDR3 consists of 18 residues. The CDR3 loop reads CASSFFNLGQTSGNTIYF.

V usage is TRBV7-6 and J usage is TRBJ2-7; the TCRdb D gene call, TRBD2, has no DNA to confirm it. The CDR3 contains 15 residues. CDR1 and CDR2 from the germline V gene are SGHVS and FNYEAQ. CDR3 region: CASSLEGGLTYEQYF.

The chain is built from TRBV5-6 and TRBJ2-7. The CDR3 totals 15 residues. Germline V CDR1 and CDR2: SGHDT, YYEEEE. This CDR3 is CASSLGRVVSYEQYF.

The chain joins TRBV7-3 to TRBJ2-3. The germline V gene encodes CDR1 SGHTA and CDR2 FQGTGA. This CDR3 is 16 amino acids long. CDR3 in amino acids: CASSFGRIVGTDTQYF.

The rearrangement links TRBV7-9 to TRBJ2-1; the D call of TRBD2 rests on TCRdb alone, since no DNA is present to check it. Per the germline V gene, CDR1 is SEHNR and CDR2 is FQNEAQ (reference sequence). The CDR3 sequence is 17 residues long. The CDR3 is CASDRPGLAVDGKEQFF.